This TCR beta chain was retrieved from a study of CD8 T cell repertoires and HIV-1 epitope variants. Study in general: Each of Twenty-five Gag and Nef epitope peptides stimulated a separate culture. Controls included no peptide, Ebola AY9 epitope, and a CMV, EBV, flu pool. Tested: three Gag epitope families, Nef HW9 and YT9.

Generated by immunoSEQ multiplex PCR, the TCRdb table keeps only in-frame clones and is missing some. The table includes about 5,200 clones, under 70% detected once. A note on this clone: Its antigen is unidentified.

This clonotype was obtained from a male donor with HIV. The sample taken for sequencing was cultured CD8+ T cells derived from PBMCs.

The CDR3 bases are TGTGCCAGCAGCCATTCAACAGGGGCAGATACGCAGTATTTT. Protein: CASSHSTGADTQYF. The chain combines TRBV9 with TRBJ2-3, with 7 bases aligning to TRBD1. The CDR3 totals 14 residues. Germline V lookup: CDR1 SGDLS, CDR2 YYNGEE. Trimming at V came to 4 bases and at J to 4 bases, leaving 6 bases not matched to a gene.